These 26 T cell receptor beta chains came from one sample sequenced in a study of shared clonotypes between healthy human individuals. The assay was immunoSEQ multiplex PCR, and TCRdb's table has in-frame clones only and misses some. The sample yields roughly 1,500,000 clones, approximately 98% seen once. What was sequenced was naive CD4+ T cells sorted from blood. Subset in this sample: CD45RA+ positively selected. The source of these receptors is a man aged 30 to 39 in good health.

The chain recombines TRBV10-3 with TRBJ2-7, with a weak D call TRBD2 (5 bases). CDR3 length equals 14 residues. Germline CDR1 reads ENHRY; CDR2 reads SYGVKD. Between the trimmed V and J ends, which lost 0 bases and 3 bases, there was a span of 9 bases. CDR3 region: CAISESSTIYEQYF. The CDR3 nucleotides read TGTGCCATCAGTGAGTCTTCGACTATCTACGAGCAGTACTTC.

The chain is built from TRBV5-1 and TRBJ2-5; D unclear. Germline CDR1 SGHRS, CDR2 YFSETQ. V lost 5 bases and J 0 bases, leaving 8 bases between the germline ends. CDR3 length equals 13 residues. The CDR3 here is CASSFIYQETQYF. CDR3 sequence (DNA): TGCGCCAGCAGTTTCATCTACCAAGAGACCCAGTACTTC.

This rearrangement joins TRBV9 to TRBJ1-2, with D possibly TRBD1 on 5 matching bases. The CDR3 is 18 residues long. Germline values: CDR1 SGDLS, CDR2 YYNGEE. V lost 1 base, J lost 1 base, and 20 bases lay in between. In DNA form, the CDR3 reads TGTGCCAGCAGCGTAAGTCAAACCGGGGCAGCCAGTAACTATGGCTACACCTTC. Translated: CASSVSQTGAASNYGYTF.

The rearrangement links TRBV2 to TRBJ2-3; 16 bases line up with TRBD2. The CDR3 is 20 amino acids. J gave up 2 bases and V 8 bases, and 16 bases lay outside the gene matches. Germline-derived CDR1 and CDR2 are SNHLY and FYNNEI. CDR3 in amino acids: CASSTREGLAGGRSTDTQYF. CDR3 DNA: TGTGCCAGCTCTACCCGTGAGGGACTAGCGGGAGGGCGTTCCACAGATACGCAGTATTTT.

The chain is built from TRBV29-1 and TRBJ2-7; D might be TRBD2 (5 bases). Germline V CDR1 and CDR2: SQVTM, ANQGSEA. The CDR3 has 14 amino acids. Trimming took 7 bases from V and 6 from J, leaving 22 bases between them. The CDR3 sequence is CSATQLAGRGEQYF. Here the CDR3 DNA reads TGCAGCGCAACCCAATTGGCTGGACGGGGCGAGCAGTACTTC.

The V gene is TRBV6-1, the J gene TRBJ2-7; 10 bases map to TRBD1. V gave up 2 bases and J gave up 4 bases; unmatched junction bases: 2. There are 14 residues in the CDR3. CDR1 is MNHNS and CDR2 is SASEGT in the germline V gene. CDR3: CASSELGQGYEQYF. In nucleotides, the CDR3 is TGTGCCAGCAGTGAACTGGGACAGGGGTACGAGCAGTACTTC.

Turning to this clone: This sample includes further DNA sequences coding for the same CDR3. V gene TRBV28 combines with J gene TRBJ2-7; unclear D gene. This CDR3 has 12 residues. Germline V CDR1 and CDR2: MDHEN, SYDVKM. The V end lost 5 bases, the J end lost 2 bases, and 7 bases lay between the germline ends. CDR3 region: CASSPLAYEQYF. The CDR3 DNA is TGTGCCAGCAGTCCTCTTGCCTACGAGCAGTACTTC.

The CDR3 DNA follows: TGTGCCAGCTCCATGGAGGGCAGGAATGAGCAGTTCTTC. Protein sequence: CASSMEGRNEQFF. The chain carries TRBV18 and TRBJ2-1; a weak D match, TRBD2 (6 bases). CDR1 and CDR2 (germline): KGHSH, LQKENI. Trimming left V 6 bases short and J 7 bases short, with 13 bases between. The CDR3 runs 13 residues.

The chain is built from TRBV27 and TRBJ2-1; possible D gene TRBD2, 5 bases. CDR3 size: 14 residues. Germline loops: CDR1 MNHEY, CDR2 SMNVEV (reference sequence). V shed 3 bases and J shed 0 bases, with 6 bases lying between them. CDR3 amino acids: CASSLRVSYNEQFF. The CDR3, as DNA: TGTGCCAGCAGTTTGCGGGTCTCCTACAATGAGCAGTTCTTC.

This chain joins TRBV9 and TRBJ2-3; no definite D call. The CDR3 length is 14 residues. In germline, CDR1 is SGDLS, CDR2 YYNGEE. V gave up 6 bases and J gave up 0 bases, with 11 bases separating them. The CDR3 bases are TGTGCCAGCAATGGCGGAGTTAGCACAGATACGCAGTATTTT. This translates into CASNGGVSTDTQYF.

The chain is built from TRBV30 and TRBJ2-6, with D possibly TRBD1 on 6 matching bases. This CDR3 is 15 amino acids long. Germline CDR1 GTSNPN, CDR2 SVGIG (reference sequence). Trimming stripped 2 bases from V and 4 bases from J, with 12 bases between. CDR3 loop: CAWSLDRPGANVLTF. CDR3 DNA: TGTGCCTGGAGTCTAGACAGGCCCGGGGCCAACGTCCTGACTTTC.

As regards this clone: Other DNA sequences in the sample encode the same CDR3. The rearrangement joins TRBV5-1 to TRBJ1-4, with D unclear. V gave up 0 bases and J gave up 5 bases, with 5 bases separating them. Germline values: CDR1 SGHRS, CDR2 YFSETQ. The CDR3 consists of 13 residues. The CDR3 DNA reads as TGCGCCAGCAGCTTGGGAACAAATGAAAAACTGTTTTTT. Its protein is CASSLGTNEKLFF.

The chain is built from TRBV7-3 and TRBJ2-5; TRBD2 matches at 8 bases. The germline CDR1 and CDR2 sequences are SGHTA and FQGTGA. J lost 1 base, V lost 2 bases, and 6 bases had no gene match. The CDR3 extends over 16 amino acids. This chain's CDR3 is CASSLRGGRIQETQYF. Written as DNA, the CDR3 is TGTGCCAGCAGCTTACGCGGCGGGAGGATCCAAGAGACCCAGTACTTC.

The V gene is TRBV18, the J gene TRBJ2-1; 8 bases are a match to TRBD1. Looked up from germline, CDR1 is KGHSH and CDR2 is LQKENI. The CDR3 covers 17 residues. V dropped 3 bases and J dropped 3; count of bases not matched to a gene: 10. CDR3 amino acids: CASSPLGTGVYYNEQFF. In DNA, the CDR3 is TGTGCCAGCTCACCTTTGGGGACAGGAGTATACTACAATGAGCAGTTCTTC.

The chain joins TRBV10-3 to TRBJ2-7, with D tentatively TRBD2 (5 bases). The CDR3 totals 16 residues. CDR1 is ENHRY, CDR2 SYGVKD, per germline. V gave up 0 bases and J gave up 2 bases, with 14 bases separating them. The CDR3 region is CAISESGGRGAYEQYF. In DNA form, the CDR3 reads TGTGCCATCAGTGAGTCTGGTGGGAGAGGAGCCTACGAGCAGTACTTC.

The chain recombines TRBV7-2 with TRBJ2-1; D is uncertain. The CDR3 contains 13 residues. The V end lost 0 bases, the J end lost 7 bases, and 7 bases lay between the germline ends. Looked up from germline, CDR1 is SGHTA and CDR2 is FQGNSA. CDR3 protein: CASSLAGRNEQFF. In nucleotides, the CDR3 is TGTGCCAGCAGCTTAGCCGGTAGAAATGAGCAGTTCTTC.

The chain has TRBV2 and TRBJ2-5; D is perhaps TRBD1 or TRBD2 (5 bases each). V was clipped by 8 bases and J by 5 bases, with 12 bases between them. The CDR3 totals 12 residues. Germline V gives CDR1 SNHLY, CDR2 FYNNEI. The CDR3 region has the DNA TGTGCCAGCGGACCGGGACGGGAGACCCAGTACTTC. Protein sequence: CASGPGRETQYF.

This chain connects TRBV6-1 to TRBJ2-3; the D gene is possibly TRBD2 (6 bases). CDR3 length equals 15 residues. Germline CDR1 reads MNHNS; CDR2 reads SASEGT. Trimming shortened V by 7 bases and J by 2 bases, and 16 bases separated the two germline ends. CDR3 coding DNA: TGTGCCAGCATATCAGCGGGCCTCTTCACAGATACGCAGTATTTT. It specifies CASISAGLFTDTQYF.

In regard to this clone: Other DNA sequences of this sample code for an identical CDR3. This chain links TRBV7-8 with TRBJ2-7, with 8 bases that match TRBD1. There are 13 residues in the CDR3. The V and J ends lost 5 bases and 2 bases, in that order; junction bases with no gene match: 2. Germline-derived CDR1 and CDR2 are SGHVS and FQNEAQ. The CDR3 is CASSRTGTYEQYF. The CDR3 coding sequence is TGTGCCAGCAGCCGGACAGGGACCTACGAGCAGTACTTC.

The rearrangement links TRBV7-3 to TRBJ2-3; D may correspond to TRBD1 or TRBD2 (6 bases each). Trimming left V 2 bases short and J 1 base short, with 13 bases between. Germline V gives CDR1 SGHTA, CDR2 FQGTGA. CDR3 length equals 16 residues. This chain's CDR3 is CASSLFGGAGTDTQYF. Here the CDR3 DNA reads TGTGCCAGCAGCTTATTCGGGGGCGCCGGCACAGATACGCAGTATTTT. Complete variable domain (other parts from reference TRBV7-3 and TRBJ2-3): GAGVSQTPSNKVTEKGKYVELRCDPISGHTALYWYRQSLGQGPEFLIYFQGTGAADDSGLPNDRFFAVRPEGSVSTLKIQRTERGDSAVYLCASSLFGGAGTDTQYFGPGTRLTVL.

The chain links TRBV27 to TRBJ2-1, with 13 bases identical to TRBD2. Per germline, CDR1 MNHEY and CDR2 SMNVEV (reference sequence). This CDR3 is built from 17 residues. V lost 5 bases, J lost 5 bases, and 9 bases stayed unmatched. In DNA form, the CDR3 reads TGTGCCAGCAGTGCCCGGACTAGCGGGAGACGGGACAATGAGCAGTTCTTC. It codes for CASSARTSGRRDNEQFF.

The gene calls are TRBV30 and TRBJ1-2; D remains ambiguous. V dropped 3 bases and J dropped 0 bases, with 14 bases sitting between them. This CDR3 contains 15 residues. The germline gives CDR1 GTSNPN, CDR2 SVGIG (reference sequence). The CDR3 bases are TGTGCCTGGAGGGCGACCGACCCTTCTAACTATGGCTACACCTTC. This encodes CAWRATDPSNYGYTF.

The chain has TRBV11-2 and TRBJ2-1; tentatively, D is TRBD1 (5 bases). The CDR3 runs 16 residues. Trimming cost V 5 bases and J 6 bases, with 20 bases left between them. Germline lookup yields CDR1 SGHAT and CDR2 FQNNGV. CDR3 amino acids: CASSPRPLAQGNEQFF. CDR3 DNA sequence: TGTGCCAGCAGCCCTCGGCCCTTAGCTCAGGGCAATGAGCAGTTCTTC.

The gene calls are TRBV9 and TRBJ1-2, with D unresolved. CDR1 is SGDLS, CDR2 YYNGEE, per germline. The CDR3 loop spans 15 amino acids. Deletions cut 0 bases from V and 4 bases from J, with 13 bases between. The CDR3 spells CASSVGEGSRYGYTF. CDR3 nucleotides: TGTGCCAGCAGCGTAGGGGAGGGAAGTCGCTATGGCTACACCTTC.

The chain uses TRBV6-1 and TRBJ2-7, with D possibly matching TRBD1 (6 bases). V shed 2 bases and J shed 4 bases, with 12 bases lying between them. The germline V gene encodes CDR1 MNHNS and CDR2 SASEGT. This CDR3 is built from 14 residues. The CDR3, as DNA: TGTGCCAGCAGTGAAACGAACAGGGATTACGAGCAGTACTTC. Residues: CASSETNRDYEQYF.

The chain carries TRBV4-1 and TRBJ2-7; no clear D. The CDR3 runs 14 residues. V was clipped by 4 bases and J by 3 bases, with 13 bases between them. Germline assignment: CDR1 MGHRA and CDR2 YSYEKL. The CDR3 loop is CASSPHSADYEQYF. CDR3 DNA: TGCGCCAGCAGCCCCCATTCGGCGGACTACGAGCAGTACTTC.